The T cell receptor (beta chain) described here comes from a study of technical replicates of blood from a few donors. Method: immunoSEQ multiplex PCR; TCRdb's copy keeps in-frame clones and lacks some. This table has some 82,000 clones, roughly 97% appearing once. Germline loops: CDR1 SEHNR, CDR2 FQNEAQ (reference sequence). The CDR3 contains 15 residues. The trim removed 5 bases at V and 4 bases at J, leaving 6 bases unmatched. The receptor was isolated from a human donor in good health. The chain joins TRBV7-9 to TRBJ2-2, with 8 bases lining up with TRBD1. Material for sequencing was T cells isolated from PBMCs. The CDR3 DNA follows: TGTGCCAGCAGCCGAACAGGGGGAAGCACCGGGGAGCTGTTTTTT. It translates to CASSRTGGSTGELFF.